One sample yielded the 21 T cell receptor beta chains listed below, sequenced in a study of regulatory T cells in long-lasting Graves disease. Indicated time point: newly diagnosed GD, antithyroid drugs for less than 3 months. From RNA extracted from PBMCs, the TCR library was made. Sequencing libraries for TCR beta were prepared with iRepertoire HTBI primers and Arm-PCR of CDR3 regions. One entry per CDR3 protein, called by TCRdb with MiXCR from the multiplex PCR reads. The sample records 500,000 or so distinct CDR3 sequences, 15% to 20% being singletons. The data were also submitted as part of a second study, on T cells in Graves' hyperthyroidism and ophthalmopathy.

Sequences were derived from peripheral blood mononuclear cells (PBMCs), sampled at new diagnosis, from a patient treated with antithyroid drugs. The receptors derive from a woman in her forties or fifties with Graves disease.

This clonotype was recorded a few times. J is TRBJ2-7 and V is TRBV6-2 or TRBV6-3; D not resolved. The germline gives CDR1 MNHEY, CDR2 SVGEGT. This CDR3 comprises 13 residues. Trimming stripped 6 bases from V and 2 bases from J, with 11 bases between. The chain's CDR3 is CASSHGPTYEQYF. CDR3 bases: TGTGCCAGCAGCCACGGGCCGACCTACGAGCAGTACTTC.

Comments on this clonotype: At one of its ends the junction is not consistent with the germline gene, which may arise from a read error. This sequence joins TRBV19 and TRBJ1-1; D is perhaps TRBD1 (5 bases). Germline V CDR1 and CDR2: LNHDA, SQIVND (reference sequence). The CDR3 length is 13 residues. The CDR3 coding sequence is TGTGCCAGTAGACCACAGGCGAACACTGAAACTTTCTTT. Its protein is CASRPQANTETFF.

The V call is TRBV6-1, the J call TRBJ1-1, with 8 bases matching TRBD1. Germline V CDR1 and CDR2: MNHNS, SASEGT. V trimming: 5 bases; J trimming: 0 bases; junction bases outside the gene matches: 8. The CDR3 is 16 residues long. CDR3 amino acids: CASSKRDRRMNTEAFF. CDR3 bases: TGTGCCAGCAGTAAAAGGGACAGGAGGATGAACACTGAAGCTTTCTTT.

The sample holds a few counts of this clonotype. The chain couples TRBV19 to TRBJ1-5; a weak D match, TRBD1 (5 bases). The CDR3 runs 15 residues. Germline CDR1 LNHDA, CDR2 SQIVND (reference sequence). The ends were cut back, 6 bases at V and 5 bases at J, with 17 bases in the middle. The CDR3 sequence: CASSPEVAGHQPQHF. The CDR3 DNA is TGTGCCAGTAGCCCCGAGGTGGCGGGGCATCAGCCCCAGCATTTT.

This clonotype has only a few counts. The conserved final phenylalanine or tryptophan is absent from the CDR3, which likely points to a read error. V is TRBV11-1 and J is TRBJ2-3, with 7 bases identical to TRBD2. CDR1 and CDR2 (germline): SGHAT, FQDESV (reference sequence). Losses at the gene ends were 2 bases for V and 0 bases for J; bases not matched to a gene: 2. The CDR3 has 15 residues. CDR3 sequence: CASSLSGESTDTQYS. The CDR3 bases are TGTGCCAGCAGCTTAAGCGGGGAAAGCACAGATACGCAGTATTCT.

This clonotype was observed many times. V usage is TRBV2 and J usage is TRBJ1-5; D remains unclear. The CDR3 covers 13 residues. In germline, CDR1 is SNHLY, CDR2 FYNNEI. V dropped 4 bases and J dropped 5 bases, with 9 bases sitting between them. The CDR3 sequence is CASSVYVHQPQHF. The DNA of the CDR3 is TGTGCCAGCAGTGTCTATGTTCATCAGCCCCAGCATTTT.

The chain combines TRBV7-9 with TRBJ2-1; the match to TRBD2 covers 13 bases. V trimming: 4 bases; J trimming: 9 bases; junction bases outside the gene matches: 21. The V gene's germline CDR1 is SEHNR and CDR2 FQNEAQ (reference sequence). This CDR3 has 20 residues. For the CDR3, the DNA is TGTGCCAGCAGCTCCCGGCCGGGACTAGCGGGGATTGACGGCTGGAGTGAGCAGTTCTTC. It translates to CASSSRPGLAGIDGWSEQFF.

This clonotype appeared a few times. This rearrangement joins TRBV27 to TRBJ2-5; D uncertain. From germline, CDR1 is MNHEY and CDR2 SMNVEV (reference sequence). Deletions cut 2 bases from V and 5 bases from J, with 12 bases between. The CDR3 loop spans 14 amino acids. The CDR3 reads CASSLTRPGETQYF. CDR3 bases: TGTGCCAGCAGTTTAACCCGGCCCGGGGAGACCCAGTACTTC.

Regarding this clonotype: A far larger clone is one nucleotide away, so this likely arose from a read error. Here the CDR3 omits its conserved ending phenylalanine or tryptophan, so a read error is the likely source. V gene TRBV11-2 combines with J gene TRBJ2-7; a weak D match, TRBD2 (5 bases). Trimming stripped 5 bases from V and 2 bases from J, with 10 bases between. The CDR3 sequence is 13 residues long. Germline V gene data show CDR1 as SGHAT and CDR2 as FQNNGV. In nucleotides, the CDR3 is TGTGCCAGCAGCCAAGGACTCACCTACGAGCAGTACCTC. This sequence encodes CASSQGLTYEQYL.

The V and J genes are TRBV18 and TRBJ2-1, with a possible D match to TRBD1 (5 bases). Germline V gives CDR1 KGHSH, CDR2 LQKENI. V was pared by 5 bases and J by 3 bases, with 17 bases between. The length of the CDR3 is 16 residues. CDR3 sequence: CASSGEWGRGYNEQFF. The DNA for the CDR3 is TGTGCCAGCTCAGGGGAATGGGGAAGGGGCTACAATGAGCAGTTCTTC.

The sample holds many counts of this clonotype. V usage is TRBV12-3 or TRBV12-4 and J usage is TRBJ1-5, with D unresolved. The CDR3 has 13 amino acids. V dropped 2 bases and J dropped 3 bases, with 5 bases sitting between them. CDR3 coding DNA: TGTGCCAGCAGTTTACGGACCAATCAGCCCCAGCATTTT. Translated: CASSLRTNQPQHF.

Comment on this clonotype: A much larger clone differs by one base, so this may be a read error. The rearrangement links TRBV20-1 to TRBJ1-2, with 9 bases that match TRBD1. Germline trimming cut 6 bases from V and 8 bases from J; bases unmatched to any gene: 13. The CDR3 consists of 14 residues. Germline CDR1 DFQATT, CDR2 SNEGSKA (reference sequence). The chain's CDR3 is CSARPRDRERGYTF. CDR3 sequence (DNA): TGCAGTGCCAGACCCCGGGACAGGGAGAGAGGCTACACCTTC.

This sequence joins TRBV28 and TRBJ1-1; unclear D gene. Trimming shortened V by 5 bases and J by 1 base, and 11 bases separated the two germline ends. Germline V CDR1 and CDR2: MDHEN, SYDVKM. This CDR3 is built from 14 residues. The CDR3 DNA follows: TGTGCCAGCAGTATCCTAGGGTCGAACACTGAAGCTTTCTTT. Its protein product is CASSILGSNTEAFF.

The chain combines TRBV4-1 with TRBJ2-7; possible D gene TRBD1, 6 bases. The V and J ends lost 4 bases and 0 bases respectively, with 10 bases between them. Germline CDR1 and CDR2: MGHRA and YSYEKL. This CDR3 contains 14 residues. In DNA, the CDR3 is TGCGCCAGCAGCCGGGGACAATTCTCCTACGAGCAGTACTTC. Translation gives CASSRGQFSYEQYF.

This clonotype was picked up many times. The chain is built from TRBV6-1 and TRBJ1-1; weak D call: TRBD1 (6 bases). Germline assignment: CDR1 MNHNS and CDR2 SASEGT. The CDR3 loop spans 15 amino acids. V was pared by 3 bases and J by 0 bases, with 11 bases between. The CDR3 protein is CASSEGHYMNTEAFF. In DNA form, the CDR3 reads TGTGCCAGCAGTGAGGGACACTACATGAACACTGAAGCTTTCTTT.

The chain employs TRBV7-9 and TRBJ2-7; a weak D match, TRBD2 (5 bases). The germline V gene has CDR1 SEHNR and CDR2 FQNEAQ (reference sequence). There are 15 residues in the CDR3. Trimming left V 7 bases short and J 4 bases short, with 20 bases between. The CDR3 protein is CASNPAEGAAYEQYF. CDR3 coding DNA: TGTGCCAGCAATCCAGCAGAGGGTGCAGCTTACGAGCAGTACTTC.

This clonotype appeared a few times. The rearrangement uses TRBV5-1 and TRBJ1-1; 7 nucleotides agree with TRBD1. With V trimmed by 4 bases and J by 9 bases, 3 bases remained unmatched. Germline CDR1 and CDR2: SGHRS and YFSETQ. The CDR3 is made up of 11 amino acids. DNA for the CDR3: TGCGCCAGCAGCGAGACAGGGCAAGCTTTCTTT. Amino acid sequence: CASSETGQAFF.

The chain has TRBV7-8 and TRBJ2-3; D may match TRBD1 or TRBD2 (5 bases each). Germline loops: CDR1 SGHVS, CDR2 FQNEAQ. The V end lost 5 bases, the J end lost 2 bases, and 14 bases lay between the germline ends. The CDR3 is 15 amino acids. The CDR3 DNA sequence: TGTGCCAGCAGCCCCCGGGAAGGGACCACAGATACGCAGTATTTT. It codes for CASSPREGTTDTQYF. Drawing the rest from reference TRBV7-8 and TRBJ2-3, the complete variable domain is GAGVSQSPRYKVAKRGQDVALRCDPISGHVSLFWYQQALGQGPEFLTYFQNEAQLDKSGLPSDRFFAERPEGSVSTLKIQRTQQEDSAVYLCASSPREGTTDTQYFGPGTRLTVL.

Only a few counts were recorded for this clonotype. The chain carries TRBV13 and TRBJ1-6; 9 nucleotides align to TRBD1. The CDR3 consists of 18 residues. J lost 6 bases, V lost 0 bases, and 9 bases had no gene match. Germline loops: CDR1 PRHDT, CDR2 FYEKMQ (reference sequence). CDR3 in DNA: TGTGCCAGCAGCTTAGGTACAGGGGGCATTGTAGGTAATTCACCCCTCCACTTT. Translated, it gives CASSLGTGGIVGNSPLHF.

This clonotype was counted between two and nine times. V is TRBV4-2 and J is TRBJ2-7; 9 bases map to TRBD2. The CDR3 contains 16 residues. V lost 0 bases, J lost 2 bases, and 5 bases stayed unmatched. Germline V gene sequence: CDR1 LGHNA, CDR2 YNFKEQ. CDR3 residues: CASSQDWGLAPYEQYF. CDR3 DNA: TGTGCCAGCAGCCAAGACTGGGGACTAGCACCCTACGAGCAGTACTTC.

This chain uses TRBV24-1 with TRBJ2-6, with TRBD1 matching over 11 bases. The CDR3 is 18 amino acids. Germline CDR1 and CDR2: KGHDR and SFDVKD. Trimming took 2 bases from V and 3 from J; bases not matched to a gene: 5. The DNA for the CDR3 is TGTGCCACCAGTGATTCCGGGACAGGGGGACTTGGGGCCAACGTCCTGACTTTC. Translation: CATSDSGTGGLGANVLTF.